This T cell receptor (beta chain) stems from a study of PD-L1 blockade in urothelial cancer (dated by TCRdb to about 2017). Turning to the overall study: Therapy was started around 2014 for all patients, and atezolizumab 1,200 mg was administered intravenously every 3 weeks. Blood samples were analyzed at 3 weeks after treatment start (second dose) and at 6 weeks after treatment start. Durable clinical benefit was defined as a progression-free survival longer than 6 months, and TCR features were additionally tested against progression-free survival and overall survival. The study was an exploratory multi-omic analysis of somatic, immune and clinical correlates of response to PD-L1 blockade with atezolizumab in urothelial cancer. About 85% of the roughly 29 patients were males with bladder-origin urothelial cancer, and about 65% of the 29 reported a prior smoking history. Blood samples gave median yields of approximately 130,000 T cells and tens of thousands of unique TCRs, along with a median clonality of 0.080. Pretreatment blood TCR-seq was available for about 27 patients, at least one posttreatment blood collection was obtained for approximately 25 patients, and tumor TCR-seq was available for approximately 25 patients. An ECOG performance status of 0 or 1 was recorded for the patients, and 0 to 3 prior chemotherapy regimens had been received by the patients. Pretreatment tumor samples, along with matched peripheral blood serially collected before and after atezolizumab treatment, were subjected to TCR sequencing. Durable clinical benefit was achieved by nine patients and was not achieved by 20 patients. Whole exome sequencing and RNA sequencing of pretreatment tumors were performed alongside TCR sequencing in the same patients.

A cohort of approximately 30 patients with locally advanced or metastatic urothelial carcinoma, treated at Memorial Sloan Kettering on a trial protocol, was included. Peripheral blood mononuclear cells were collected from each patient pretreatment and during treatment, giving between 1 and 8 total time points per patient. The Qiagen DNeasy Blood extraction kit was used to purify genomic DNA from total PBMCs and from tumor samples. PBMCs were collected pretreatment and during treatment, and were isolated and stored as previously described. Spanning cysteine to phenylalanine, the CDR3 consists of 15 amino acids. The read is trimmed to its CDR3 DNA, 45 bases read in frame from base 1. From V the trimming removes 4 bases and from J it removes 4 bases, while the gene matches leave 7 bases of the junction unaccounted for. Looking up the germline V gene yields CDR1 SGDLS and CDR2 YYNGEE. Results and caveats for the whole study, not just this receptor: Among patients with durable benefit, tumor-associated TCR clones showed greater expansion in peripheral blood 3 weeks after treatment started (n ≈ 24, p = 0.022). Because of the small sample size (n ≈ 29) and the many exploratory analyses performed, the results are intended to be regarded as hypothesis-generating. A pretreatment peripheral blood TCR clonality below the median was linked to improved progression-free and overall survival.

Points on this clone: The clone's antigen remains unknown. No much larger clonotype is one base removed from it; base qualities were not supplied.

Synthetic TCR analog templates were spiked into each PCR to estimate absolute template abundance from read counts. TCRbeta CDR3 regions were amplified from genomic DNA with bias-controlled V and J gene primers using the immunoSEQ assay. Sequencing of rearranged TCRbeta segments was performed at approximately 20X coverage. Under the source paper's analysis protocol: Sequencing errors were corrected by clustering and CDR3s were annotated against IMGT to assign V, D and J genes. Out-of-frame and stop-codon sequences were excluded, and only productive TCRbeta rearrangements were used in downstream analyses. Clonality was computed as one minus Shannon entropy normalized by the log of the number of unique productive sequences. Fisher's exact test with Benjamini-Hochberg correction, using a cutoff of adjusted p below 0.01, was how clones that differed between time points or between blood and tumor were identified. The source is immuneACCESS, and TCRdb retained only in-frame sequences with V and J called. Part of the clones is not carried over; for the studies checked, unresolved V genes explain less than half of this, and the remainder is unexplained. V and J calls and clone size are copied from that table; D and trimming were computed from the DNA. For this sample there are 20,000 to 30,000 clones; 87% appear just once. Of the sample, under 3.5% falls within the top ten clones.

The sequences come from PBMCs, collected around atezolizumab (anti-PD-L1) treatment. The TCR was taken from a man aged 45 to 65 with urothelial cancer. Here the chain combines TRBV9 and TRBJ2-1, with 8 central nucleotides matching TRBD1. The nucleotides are TGTGCCAGCAGCCACCGGACAGGGACTTACAATGAGCAGTTCTTC. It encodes CASSHRTGTYNEQFF.